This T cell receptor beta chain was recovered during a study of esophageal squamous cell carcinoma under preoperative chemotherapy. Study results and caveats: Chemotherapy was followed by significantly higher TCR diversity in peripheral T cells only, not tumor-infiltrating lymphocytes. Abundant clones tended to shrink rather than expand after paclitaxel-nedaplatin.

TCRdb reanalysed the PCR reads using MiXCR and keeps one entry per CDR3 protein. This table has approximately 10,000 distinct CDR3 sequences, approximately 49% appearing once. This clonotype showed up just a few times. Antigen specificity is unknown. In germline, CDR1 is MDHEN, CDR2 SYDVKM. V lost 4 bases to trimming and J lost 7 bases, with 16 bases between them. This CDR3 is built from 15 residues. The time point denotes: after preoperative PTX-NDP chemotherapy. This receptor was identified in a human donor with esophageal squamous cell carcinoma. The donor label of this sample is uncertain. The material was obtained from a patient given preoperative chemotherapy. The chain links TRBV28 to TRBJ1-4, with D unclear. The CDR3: CASSSPPSPGEKLFF. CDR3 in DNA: TGTGCCAGCAGTTCACCTCCCAGTCCTGGTGAAAAACTGTTTTTT.